This T cell receptor (beta chain) is from a study of blood T cell repertoires in COVID-19. Study-wide background: T cells, B-cell-depleted T cells, or PBMCs supplied cDNA or gDNA.

In this sample, this clone turned up once. Germline lookup yields CDR1 SEHNR and CDR2 FQNEAQ (reference sequence). The CDR3 sequence is 13 residues long. Trimming left V 7 bases short and J 0 bases short, with 7 bases between. As handled by the study authors: Reference gene primers were amplified, and this amplification served to estimate nucleated cell counts. Only in-frame clones appear in the TCRdb table, and some are missing; sequencing was by immunoSEQ multiplex PCR. V and J calls and clone size are those listed in that table; D and trimming were worked out from the DNA. In the table there are hundreds of thousands of clones, around nine tenths of which are singletons. Participants had their cohort set by participant-reported clinical history. Symptom resolution, clearance, or two negative PCRs marked donors in Cohort 3 as recovered.

This TCR was sampled from a woman in her forties or fifties who had recovered from COVID-19. This chain uses TRBV7-9 with TRBJ1-3; D is uncertain. Sequenced input: PBMCs or T cells enriched from blood (not recorded which). The CDR3 DNA reads TGTGCCAGCATCCAGAACTCTGGAAACACCATATATTTT. This sequence encodes CASIQNSGNTIYF.